Following are 11 T cell receptor beta chains from one sample sequenced in a study of blood T cell repertoires in COVID-19. Libraries were prepared by immunoSEQ multiplex PCR; TCRdb keeps only in-frame clonotypes and omits some of them. This sample has about 150,000 clones, with around 83% found just once. The sequencing input was peripheral blood. The receptor set was obtained from a woman between 55 and 75 years old with COVID-19, enrolled during active disease.

The V and J genes are TRBV4-1 and TRBJ1-5; 11 bases fit TRBD1. J gave up 7 bases and V 2 bases, and 7 bases lay outside the gene matches. This CDR3 has 16 amino acids. CDR1 MGHRA and CDR2 YSYEKL come from the germline V gene. Here the CDR3 DNA reads TGCGCCAGCAGCCAATTAGGACAGGGGGCTTGGCAGCCCCAGCATTTT. Translation: CASSQLGQGAWQPQHF.

This chain joins TRBV30 and TRBJ1-1; D is unresolved. The CDR3 has 15 residues. The V gene lost 2 bases and the J gene lost 7 bases, with 20 bases spanning the gap. Germline CDR1 and CDR2: GTSNPN and SVGIG (reference sequence). CDR3 nucleotide sequence: TGTGCCTGGAGTCAGTGGGCTTCTTATTCGGATGAAGCTTTCTTT. This sequence encodes CAWSQWASYSDEAFF.

The chain joins TRBV5-6 to TRBJ2-1, with 9 positions matching TRBD1. The germline CDR1 and CDR2 sequences are SGHDT and YYEEEE. The CDR3 sequence is 16 residues long. After removal of 2 bases from V and 5 bases from J, the junction contained 8 bases not matched to a gene. The CDR3 DNA sequence: TGTGCCAGCAGCTTAATCCGGGACAGGGTTAACAATGAGCAGTTCTTC. Amino acid sequence: CASSLIRDRVNNEQFF.

The V gene is TRBV19, the J gene TRBJ1-6; TRBD1 aligns across 11 bases. The CDR3 sequence is 16 residues long. V gave up 5 bases and J gave up 8 bases; unmatched junction bases: 8. CDR1 is LNHDA and CDR2 is SQIVND in the germline V gene (reference sequence). CDR3 sequence reads: CASSPWTGGADSPLHF. Written as DNA, the CDR3 is TGTGCCAGTAGTCCTTGGACAGGGGGCGCCGATTCACCCCTCCACTTT.

This rearrangement joins TRBV7-8 to TRBJ2-2, with a tentative D call TRBD1 (5 bases). The CDR3 is 16 residues long. CDR1 and CDR2 from the germline V gene are SGHVS and FQNEAQ. The V gene lost 5 bases and the J gene lost 0 bases, with 13 bases spanning the gap. The CDR3 sequence is CASSLRTPANTGELFF. The CDR3 region has the DNA TGTGCCAGCAGCCTCCGGACACCCGCGAACACCGGGGAGCTGTTTTTT.

The V gene is TRBV7-9, the J gene TRBJ2-3, with a possible D match to TRBD2 (6 bases). Between the trimmed V and J ends, which lost 8 bases and 2 bases, there was a span of 14 bases. Germline V gene data show CDR1 as SEHNR and CDR2 as FQNEAQ (reference sequence). This CDR3 has 14 amino acids. The CDR3 DNA reads TGTGCCAGCCCGACCGGGACTGCCACAGATACGCAGTATTTT. Its protein is CASPTGTATDTQYF.

The rearrangement links TRBV5-1 to TRBJ2-6, with 9 nucleotides matching TRBD1. This CDR3 has 18 residues. The V and J ends lost 3 bases and 2 bases, in that order; junction bases with no gene match: 9. Germline-derived CDR1 and CDR2 are SGHRS and YFSETQ. The CDR3 protein is CASSSPGTGSAGANVLTF. The DNA of the CDR3 is TGCGCCAGCAGCTCCCCCGGGACAGGGTCTGCTGGGGCCAACGTCCTGACTTTC.

The sample holds a few counts of this clone. This chain links TRBV4-1 with TRBJ1-3; D unclear. This CDR3 is 16 amino acids long. Germline V gives CDR1 MGHRA, CDR2 YSYEKL. The germline V and J ends were trimmed by 1 base and 2 bases, with 12 bases remaining between them. CDR3 in DNA: TGCGCCAGCAGCCAAGTTTTCCGTTCCCCTGGAAACACCATATATTTT. Residues: CASSQVFRSPGNTIYF.

The chain employs TRBV5-5 and TRBJ1-2, with D possibly being TRBD1 (6 bases). Germline V lookup: CDR1 SGHKS, CDR2 YYEKEE (reference sequence). This CDR3 is built from 15 residues. V was pared by 4 bases and J by 0 bases, with 13 bases between. The CDR3 loop reads CASSLRQVSNYGYTF. CDR3 nucleotides: TGTGCCAGCAGCCTTCGACAGGTTTCTAACTATGGCTACACCTTC.

The V call is TRBV6-5, the J call TRBJ1-1, with 7 bases matching TRBD1. The CDR3 totals 13 residues. Germline values: CDR1 MNHEY, CDR2 SVGAGI. After removal of 5 bases from V and 10 bases from J, the junction contained 10 bases not matched to a gene. The CDR3 coding sequence is TGTGCCAGCAGTCCCACAGGGGTCGGTGGAGCTTTCTTT. Its protein is CASSPTGVGGAFF.

With respect to this clone: Other DNA sequences of this sample code for an identical CDR3. The J gene is TRBJ2-7, the V gene TRBV5-5; D might be TRBD2 (6 bases). The length of the CDR3 is 14 residues. Trimming removed 0 bases at V and 3 bases at J, with 10 bases between. Germline values: CDR1 SGHKS, CDR2 YYEKEE (reference sequence). The CDR3 here is CASSLVAGSYEQYF. CDR3 coding DNA: TGTGCCAGCAGCTTGGTGGCGGGGAGCTACGAGCAGTACTTC.